This is a list of T cell receptor beta chains from one sample in a study of T-cell reconstitution after alpha-beta-depleted transplantation in children. MiXCR was run by TCRdb on the PCR reads, yielding one entry per CDR3 protein. Of 330,000 or so distinct CDR3 sequences listed, 10% to 13% are singletons. The source was PBMCs from the stem cell graft donor, collected from the stem cell graft. These TCRs come from a human donor who donated a stem cell graft to a child with acute lymphoblastic leukemia. CDR3s include the opening cysteine and the closing phenylalanine or tryptophan. The D gene is left open where the match is weak. Clone size appears in some rows only: once, few, many, or a class for an expanded clone.

J gene,clone size,D gene,V gene,CDR3 DNA,CDR3 protein
TRBJ2-1,once,NA,TRBV5-1,TGCGCCAGCAGGAAGACCGGGCCTAGCCAGAATGAGCAGTTCTTC,CASRKTGPSQNEQFF
TRBJ1-1,many,NA,TRBV7-3,TGTGCCAGCAGCCCGACCTCCGTCACTGAAGCTTTCTTT,CASSPTSVTEAFF
TRBJ2-4,few,NA,TRBV28,TGTGCCAGCAGTTCCGGACGGATAGCCAAAAACATTCAGTACTTC,CASSSGRIAKNIQYF
TRBJ2-3,few,NA,TRBV4-2,TGTGCCAGCAGCCAAGGGAGGGCCCCGAACACAGATACGCAGTATTTT,CASSQGRAPNTDTQYF
TRBJ1-1,many,NA,TRBV29-1,TGCAGCGTTGAGCGACTAGTGCCGAACACTGAAGCTTTCTTT,CSVERLVPNTEAFF
TRBJ2-3,few,NA,TRBV7-6,TGTGCCAGCAGCCGCCCCAGCGGCACAGATACGCAGTATTTT,CASSRPSGTDTQYF
TRBJ1-2,NA,NA,TRBV20-1,TGCAGTGCTAGAGATGGTGGCTACACCTTC,CSARDGGYTF
TRBJ2-7,many,TRBD1,TRBV4-1,TGCGCCAGCAGCCAAGCCCAGACAGGGTCCCACGAGCAGTACTTC,CASSQAQTGSHEQYF
TRBJ2-7,many,NA,TRBV10-3,TGTGCCATCAGTGTTAAGCTCCAAAACTACGAGCAGTACTTC,CAISVKLQNYEQYF
TRBJ2-7,few,NA,TRBV6-1,TGTGCCGGACGGGAGCAGGGCTCCTACGAGCAGTACTTC,CAGREQGSYEQYF
TRBJ2-7,NA,TRBD1,TRBV4-1,TGCGCCAGCAGCCAAAGCAGGGGGCTCGCCTACGAGCAGTACTTC,CASSQSRGLAYEQYF
TRBJ1-1,NA,NA,TRBV27,TGTGCCAGCAGTTATTGGGAGAGGGGCCACCATGAAGCTTTCTTT,CASSYWERGHHEAFF
TRBJ2-2,NA,NA,TRBV28,TGTGCCAGCAGTTCACGCTGGGACACCGGGGAGCTGTTTTTT,CASSSRWDTGELFF
TRBJ2-3,NA,NA,TRBV5-1,TGCGCCAGCAGCTTGGCCGGGAGAAGCACAGATACGCAGTATTTT,CASSLAGRSTDTQYF
TRBJ1-2,NA,TRBD1,TRBV13,TGTGCCAGCAGCTTAGTGCACAGGGGGGACTATGGCTACACCTTC,CASSLVHRGDYGYTF
TRBJ1-5,NA,NA,TRBV5-1,TGCGCCAGCAGCTTGGACGGACATGCTCAGCCCCAGCATTTT,CASSLDGHAQPQHF
TRBJ2-1,NA,TRBD1,TRBV7-9,TGTGCCAGCAGCTTTTCCCTTACTGGACAGGGGGCGGTTGAGCAGTTCTTC,CASSFSLTGQGAVEQFF
TRBJ2-2,NA,NA,TRBV5-1,TGCGCCAGCAGCTTGGAAGGGCAGGGCCTCCGCGGCACCGGGGAGCTGTTTTTT,CASSLEGQGLRGTGELFF
TRBJ1-5,NA,TRBD1,TRBV11-2,TGTGCCAGCAGCCTCCCAGGGGGCCATCAGCCCCAGCATTTT,CASSLPGGHQPQHF
TRBJ1-1,few,NA,TRBV21-1,TGTGCCAGCAGCAAAGTTACAGGGCTAAACACTGAAGCTTTCTTT,CASSKVTGLNTEAFF
TRBJ2-5,NA,NA,TRBV20-1,TGCAGTGCCATCCTGGACCTCCAAGAGACCCAGTACTTC,CSAILDLQETQYF
TRBJ2-5,few,NA,TRBV25-1,TGTGCCAGCAGTGAATTAACTAGGGGTGAGACCCAGTACTTC,CASSELTRGETQYF
TRBJ1-5,NA,NA,TRBV7-8,TGTGCCAGCAGCCCGAATAGGGTTCTTTGGGGTCCGCCCCAGCATTTT,CASSPNRVLWGPPQHF
TRBJ1-1,NA,NA,TRBV5-5,TGTGCCAGCAGCTCAGGGGTCTCGGAAGCTTTCTTT,CASSSGVSEAFF
TRBJ2-3,NA,NA,TRBV20-1,TGCAGTGCTACCCAGGGGAGCACAGATACGCAGTATTTT,CSATQGSTDTQYF
TRBJ2-1,many,TRBD2,TRBV20-1,TGCAGTGCTCGGCCTAGCGGGAGGAGCTCCTACAATGAGCAGTTCTTC,CSARPSGRSSYNEQFF